The sequence of this T cell receptor beta chain was determined in a study of blood T cell repertoires in COVID-19. Study-level background: From the United States, Italy and Spain came samples of acute and convalescent COVID-19. From T cells, B-cell-depleted T cells, or PBMCs came the material, which was cDNA or gDNA.

Study processing details: From reference gene primer amplification, estimates of nucleated cell counts were derived. Profiling relied on immunoSEQ multiplex PCR, and the TCRdb table lists in-frame clones only, not all of them. The V and J calls and clone size were taken over from that table, and D and trimming were inferred from the DNA. Counted here are around 60,000 clones, around 90% occurring once; the ten biggest clones make up roughly 4%. This clone was seen a few times. The sequenced sample was peripheral blood. The receptor's source is a man aged 45-65 years with active COVID-19.

CDR3 nucleotides: TGTGCCAGCAGCTTGGGGGCGGGACAGGGTACCGGGGAGCTGTTTTTT. Translated, it gives CASSLGAGQGTGELFF. The chain combines TRBV5-7 with TRBJ2-2; TRBD1 agrees at 9 bases. TRBV5-7 is known as an ORF, though its function is uncertain. V lost 0 bases and J lost 5; bases outside the gene matches: 5. The CDR3 contains 16 residues.